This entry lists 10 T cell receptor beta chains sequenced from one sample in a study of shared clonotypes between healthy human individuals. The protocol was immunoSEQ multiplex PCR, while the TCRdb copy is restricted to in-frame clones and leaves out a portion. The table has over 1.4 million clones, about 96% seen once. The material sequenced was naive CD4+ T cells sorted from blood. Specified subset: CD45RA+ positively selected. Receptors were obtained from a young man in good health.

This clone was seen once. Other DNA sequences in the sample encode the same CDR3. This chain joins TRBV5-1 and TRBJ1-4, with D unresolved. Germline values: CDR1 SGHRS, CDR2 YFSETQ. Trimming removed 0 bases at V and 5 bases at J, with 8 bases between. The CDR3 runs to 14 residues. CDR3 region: CASSLDSINEKLFF. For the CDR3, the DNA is TGCGCCAGCAGCTTGGACAGTATAAATGAAAAACTGTTTTTT. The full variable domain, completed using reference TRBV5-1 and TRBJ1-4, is KAGVTQTPRYLIKTRGQQVTLSCSPISGHRSVSWYQQTPGQGLQFLFEYFSETQRNKGNFPGRFSGRQFSNSRSEMNVSTLELGDSALYLCASSLDSINEKLFFGSGTQLSVL.

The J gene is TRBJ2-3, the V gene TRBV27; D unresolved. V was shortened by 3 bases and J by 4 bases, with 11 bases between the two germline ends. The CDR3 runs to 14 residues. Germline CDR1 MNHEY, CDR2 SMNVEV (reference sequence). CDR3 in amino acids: CASSLGFDADTQYF. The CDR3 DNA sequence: TGTGCCAGCAGTTTGGGGTTCGACGCAGATACGCAGTATTTT.

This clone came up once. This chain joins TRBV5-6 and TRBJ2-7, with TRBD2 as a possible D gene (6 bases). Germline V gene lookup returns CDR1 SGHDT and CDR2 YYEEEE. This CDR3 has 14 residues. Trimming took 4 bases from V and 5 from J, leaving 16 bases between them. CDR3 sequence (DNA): TGTGCCAGCAGCCCTTTGGGACTTGACAACGAGCAGTACTTC. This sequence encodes CASSPLGLDNEQYF. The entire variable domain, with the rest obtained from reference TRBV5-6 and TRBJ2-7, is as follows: DAGVTQSPTHLIKTRGQQVTLRCSPKSGHDTVSWYQQALGQGPQFIFQYYEEEERQRGNFPDRFSGHQFPNYSSELNVNALLLGDSALYLCASSPLGLDNEQYFGPGTRLTVT.

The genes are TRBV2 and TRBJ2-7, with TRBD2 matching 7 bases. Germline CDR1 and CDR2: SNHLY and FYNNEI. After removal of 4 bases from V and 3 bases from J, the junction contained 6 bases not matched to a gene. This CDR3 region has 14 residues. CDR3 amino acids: CASSVEAGLYEQYF. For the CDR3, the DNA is TGTGCCAGCAGTGTAGAAGCGGGACTCTACGAGCAGTACTTC.

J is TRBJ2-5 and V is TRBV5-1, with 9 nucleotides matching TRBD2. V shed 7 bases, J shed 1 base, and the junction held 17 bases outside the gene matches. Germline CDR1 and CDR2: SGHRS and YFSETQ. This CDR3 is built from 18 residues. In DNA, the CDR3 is TGCGCCAGCTCTAGGGGCAGCGGGAGGTGGCCTCTCCAAGAGACCCAGTACTTC. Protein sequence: CASSRGSGRWPLQETQYF.

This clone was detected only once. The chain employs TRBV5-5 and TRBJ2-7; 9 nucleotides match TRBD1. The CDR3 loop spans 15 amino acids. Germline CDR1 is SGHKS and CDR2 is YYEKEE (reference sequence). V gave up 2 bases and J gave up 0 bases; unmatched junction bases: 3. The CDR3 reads CASSFRDRVSYEQYF. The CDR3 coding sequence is TGTGCCAGCAGCTTCCGGGACAGGGTCTCCTACGAGCAGTACTTC.

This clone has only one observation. Here the CDR3 DNA reads TGTGCCAGCAGTGACTCTAGCGGGAGGGCCCTGTTCTTC. This encodes CASSDSSGRALFF. The chain combines TRBV6-4 with TRBJ2-1, with TRBD2 matching over 11 bases. With V trimmed by 0 bases and J by 15 bases, 4 bases remained unmatched. There are 13 residues in the CDR3. Germline V gene data show CDR1 as MRHNA and CDR2 as SNTAGT.

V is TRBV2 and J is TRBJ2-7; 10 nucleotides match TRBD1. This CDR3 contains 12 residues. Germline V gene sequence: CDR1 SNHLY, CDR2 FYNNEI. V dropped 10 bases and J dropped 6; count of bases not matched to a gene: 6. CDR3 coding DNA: TGTGCCACCAGAGACAGGGGGCCCGAGCAGTACTTC. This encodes CATRDRGPEQYF.

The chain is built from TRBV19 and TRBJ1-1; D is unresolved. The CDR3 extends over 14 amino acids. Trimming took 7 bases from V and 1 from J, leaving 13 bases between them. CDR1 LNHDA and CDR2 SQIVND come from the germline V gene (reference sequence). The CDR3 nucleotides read TGTGCCAGTATCCCGACCCTGCGGAACACTGAAGCTTTCTTT. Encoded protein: CASIPTLRNTEAFF.

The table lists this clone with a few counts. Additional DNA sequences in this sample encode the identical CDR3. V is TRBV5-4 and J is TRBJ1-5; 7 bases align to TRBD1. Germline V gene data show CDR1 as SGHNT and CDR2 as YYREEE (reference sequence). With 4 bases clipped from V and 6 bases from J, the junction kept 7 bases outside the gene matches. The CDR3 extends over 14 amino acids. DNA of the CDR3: TGTGCCAGCAGCCTCGACAGGGCGACTCAGCCCCAGCATTTT. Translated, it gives CASSLDRATQPQHF.